A selection of T cell receptor beta chains follows, all from one sample in a study of CD4 T cells in relation to SARS-CoV-2 and coronaviruses. TCRdb keeps only in-frame clones here, not all; method: immunoSEQ multiplex PCR. Found here are some 65,000 clones, 87% of them singletons; the top ten hold 1.5% to 2%. Sequencing input: memory CD4+ T cells from PBMCs. The receptors here all came from a human donor in good health. The CDR3 runs from the conserved cysteine through the conserved F or W. The D gene is left open where the match is weak. Some rows mark clone size as missing; the rest say once, few, many or name a class of expanded clone.

size: -
J: TRBJ1-1
D: -
V: TRBV28
DNA: TGTGCCAGCAGTTCGGTGGTGAACACTGAAGCTTTCTTT
CDR3: CASSSVVNTEAFF

size: -
J: TRBJ1-5
D: -
V: TRBV19
DNA: TGTGCCAGTAGTATGTGGGGGAGCAATCAGCCCCAGCATTTT
CDR3: CASSMWGSNQPQHF

size: -
J: TRBJ2-2
D: -
V: TRBV10-3
DNA: TGTGCCATCAGTGAGTCGGGTAGATCCGGGGAGCTGTTTTTT
CDR3: CAISESGRSGELFF

size: -
J: TRBJ1-1
D: TRBD1
V: TRBV11-2
DNA: TGTGCCAGCAGCTTAGCCCCAGGACAGGGAGTAACTATGAACACTGAAGCTTTCTTT
CDR3: CASSLAPGQGVTMNTEAFF

size: -
J: TRBJ2-1
D: TRBD1
V: TRBV28
DNA: TGTGCCAGCAGTTCTGCAGGTGCGGACAGGGAGGATGAGCAGTTCTTC
CDR3: CASSSAGADREDEQFF

size: -
J: TRBJ1-1
D: -
V: TRBV7-2
DNA: TGTGCCAGCAGCTTATCGAGTGGGGGGGCCTACTTT
CDR3: CASSLSSGGAYF

size: -
J: TRBJ1-5
D: -
V: TRBV19
DNA: TGTGCCAGTAGCTTGGTGAATCAGCCCCAGCATTTT
CDR3: CASSLVNQPQHF

size: -
J: TRBJ2-7
D: -
V: TRBV7-2
DNA: TGTGCCAGCAGCTTAGTTGGGGGGCTAGACGAGCAGTACTTC
CDR3: CASSLVGGLDEQYF

size: -
J: TRBJ2-7
D: TRBD1
V: TRBV9
DNA: TGTGCCAGCAGCCCCCGTCCGGGACAGGGGTCAGGCGAGCAGTACTTC
CDR3: CASSPRPGQGSGEQYF

size: few
J: TRBJ1-2
D: -
V: TRBV21-1
DNA: TGTGCCAGCAGCAAAGACAGGGGCAAAACCTTC
CDR3: CASSKDRGKTF

size: -
J: TRBJ1-5
D: -
V: TRBV5-1
DNA: TGCGCCAGCAGCTTGGACGGGCAGGGCAATCAGCCCCAGCATTTT
CDR3: CASSLDGQGNQPQHF

size: -
J: TRBJ1-1
D: -
V: TRBV5-1
DNA: TGCGCCAGCAGCTTGGTACCAGGGGTGAACACTGAAGCTTTCTTT
CDR3: CASSLVPGVNTEAFF

size: -
J: TRBJ1-5
D: -
V: TRBV7-3
DNA: TGTGCCAGCAGCTTAACGTTACGTTACAATCAGCCCCAGCATTTT
CDR3: CASSLTLRYNQPQHF

size: few
J: TRBJ2-3
D: -
V: TRBV6-4
DNA: TGTGCCAGCAGTGCGGAGACTAGCACAGATACGCAGTATTTT
CDR3: CASSAETSTDTQYF

size: -
J: TRBJ2-3
D: -
V: TRBV2
DNA: TGTGCCAGCAGTTACGATACAGATACGCAGTATTTT
CDR3: CASSYDTDTQYF

size: -
J: TRBJ2-3
D: -
V: TRBV5-1
DNA: TGCGCCAGCAGTAAGACTTATGCTAGCACAGATACGCAGTATTTT
CDR3: CASSKTYASTDTQYF

size: -
J: TRBJ2-5
D: -
V: TRBV24-1
DNA: TGTGCCACCAGTGATTTAGGTAGGCAGGGTAAAGAGACCCAGTACTTC
CDR3: CATSDLGRQGKETQYF

size: -
J: TRBJ2-7
D: -
V: TRBV12-2
DNA: TGTGCAAGGGGGGGGGCAGGTGCCTACGAGCAGTACTTC
CDR3: CARGGAGAYEQYF

size: -
J: TRBJ2-5
D: -
V: TRBV7-8
DNA: TGTGCCAGCAGCCTCGACTATGCGCAAGAGACCCAGTACTTC
CDR3: CASSLDYAQETQYF

size: -
J: TRBJ2-1
D: -
V: TRBV6-5
DNA: TGTGCCAGCAGGGGGTCCATAGGATCCTACAATGAGCAGTTCTTC
CDR3: CASRGSIGSYNEQFF

size: -
J: TRBJ2-5
D: -
V: TRBV7-9
DNA: TGTGCCAGCAGATCTACAGGGCCCCAAGAGACCCAGTACTTC
CDR3: CASRSTGPQETQYF

size: -
J: TRBJ2-5
D: -
V: TRBV7-9
DNA: TGTGCCAGCAGCGGCAGGACAGTATTGATCCAAGAGACCCAGTACTTC
CDR3: CASSGRTVLIQETQYF

size: -
J: TRBJ1-5
D: -
V: TRBV5-1
DNA: TGCGCCAGCAGCTTGGACGGATCGGCTGCACAGCCCCAGCATTTT
CDR3: CASSLDGSAAQPQHF